The source of this T cell receptor (beta chain) is a study of blood T cell repertoires in COVID-19. Across the study: T cells, B-cell-depleted T cells, or PBMCs supplied cDNA or gDNA.

V gave up 1 base and J gave up 3 bases, with 4 bases separating them. This CDR3 is 13 amino acids long. Germline CDR1 reads SEHNR; CDR2 reads FQNEAQ (reference sequence). This clone was counted once. As originally analysed: The authors estimated nucleated cell counts from reference gene primer amplification. Clones were read by immunoSEQ multiplex PCR, and TCRdb kept only the in-frame ones, dropping some. V, J and clone size derive from that table, while D and trimming were established from the DNA sequence. In the table there are approximately 75,000 clones, roughly four fifths of which are singletons.

The genes are TRBV7-9 and TRBJ1-3; D call uncertain. The sequenced sample was peripheral blood. The receptor's source is a human donor in a cohort sampled during active COVID-19. The CDR3 DNA is TGTGCCAGCAGCTTAGTTAATGGAAACACCATATATTTT. The encoded protein is CASSLVNGNTIYF.